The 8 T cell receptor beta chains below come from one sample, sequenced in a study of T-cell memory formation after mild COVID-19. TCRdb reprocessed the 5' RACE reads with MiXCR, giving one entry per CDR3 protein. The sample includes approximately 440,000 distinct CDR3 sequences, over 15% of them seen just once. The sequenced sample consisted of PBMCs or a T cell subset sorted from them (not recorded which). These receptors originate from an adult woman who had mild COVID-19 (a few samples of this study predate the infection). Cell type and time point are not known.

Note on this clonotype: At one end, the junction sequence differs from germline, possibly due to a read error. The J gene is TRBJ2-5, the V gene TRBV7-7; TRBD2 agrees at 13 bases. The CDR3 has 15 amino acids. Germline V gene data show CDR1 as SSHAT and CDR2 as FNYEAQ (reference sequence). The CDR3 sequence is CASSPGLAGSETQYF. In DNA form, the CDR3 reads TGTGCTAGCAGCCCGGGACTAGCGGGATCAGAGACCCAGTACTTC.

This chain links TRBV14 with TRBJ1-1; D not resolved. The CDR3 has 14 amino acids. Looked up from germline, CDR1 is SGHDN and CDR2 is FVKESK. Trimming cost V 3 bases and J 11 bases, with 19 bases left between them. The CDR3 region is CASSQTDGGVSAFF. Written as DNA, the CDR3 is TGTGCCAGCAGCCAGACTGACGGAGGAGTGAGTGCTTTCTTT.

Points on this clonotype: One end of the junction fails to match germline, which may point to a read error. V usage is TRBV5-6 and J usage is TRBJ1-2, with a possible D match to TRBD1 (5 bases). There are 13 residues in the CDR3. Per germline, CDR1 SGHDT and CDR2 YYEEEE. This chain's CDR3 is CDSRGTITHGYTF. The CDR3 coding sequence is TGTGACAGCAGAGGGACCATAACTCACGGCTACACCTTC.

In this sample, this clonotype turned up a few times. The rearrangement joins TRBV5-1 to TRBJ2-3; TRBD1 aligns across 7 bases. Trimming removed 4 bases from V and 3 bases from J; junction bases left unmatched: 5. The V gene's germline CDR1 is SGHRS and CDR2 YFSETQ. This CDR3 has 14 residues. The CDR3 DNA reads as TGCGCCAGCAGCACAGGACAGGTAACAGATACGCAGTATTTT. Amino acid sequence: CASSTGQVTDTQYF.

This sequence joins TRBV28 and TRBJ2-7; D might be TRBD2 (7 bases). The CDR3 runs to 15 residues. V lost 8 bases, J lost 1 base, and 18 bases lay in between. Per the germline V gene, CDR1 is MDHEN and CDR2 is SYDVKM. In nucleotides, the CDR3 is TGTGCCAGCGTCCCGGGGGGCGTTGTGTCCTACGAGCAGTACTTC. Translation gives CASVPGGVVSYEQYF.

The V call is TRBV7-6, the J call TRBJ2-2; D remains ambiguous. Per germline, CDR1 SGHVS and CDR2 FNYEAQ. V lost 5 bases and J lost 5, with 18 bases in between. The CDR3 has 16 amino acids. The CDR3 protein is CASSPWESGRTGELFF. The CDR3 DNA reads TGTGCCAGCAGCCCCTGGGAATCGGGTCGTACCGGGGAGCTGTTTTTT.

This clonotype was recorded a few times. Here the CDR3 reads CASSSHDRVETQYF. The CDR3, as DNA: TGTGCCAGCAGTTCCCACGACAGGGTTGAGACCCAGTACTTC. The V gene is TRBV6-5, the J gene TRBJ2-5; 7 bases align to TRBD1. This CDR3 contains 14 residues. Per germline, CDR1 MNHEY and CDR2 SVGAGI. V was pared by 4 bases and J by 5 bases, with 7 bases of the junction left unmatched.

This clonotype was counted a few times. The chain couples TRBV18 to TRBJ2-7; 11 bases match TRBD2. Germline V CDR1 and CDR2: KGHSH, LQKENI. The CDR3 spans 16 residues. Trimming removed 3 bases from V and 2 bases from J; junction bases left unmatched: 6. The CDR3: CASSPTSGLAAYEQYF. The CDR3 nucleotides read TGTGCCAGCTCACCGACCTCGGGACTAGCGGCCTACGAGCAGTACTTC.